This record concerns one T cell receptor (beta chain) sequence. What it binds is not known. Using immunoSEQ multiplex PCR, the repertoire was profiled, and TCRdb retains in-frame clones only, with some absent. The table shows about 180,000 clones, with about 89% occurring only once. The CDR3 totals 14 residues. Germline CDR1 is PRHDT and CDR2 is FYEKMQ (reference sequence). V dropped 2 bases and J dropped 1 base, with 8 bases sitting between them. These data are taken from a study of T cell responses to AZD1222 COVID-19 vaccine. Findings and limits, study-wide: The study reported that nearly half of spike-specific TCRs target unmutated variant regions.

The receptor was isolated from an adult in good health. The chain is built from TRBV13 and TRBJ1-1; D may be TRBD1 (5 bases). The material was peripheral blood, obtained on day 0 of AZD1222 vaccination. CDR3 nucleotides: TGTGCCAGCAGCTTACGGACAACGAACACTGAAGCTTTCTTT. Its translation is CASSLRTTNTEAFF.